In its sample, the clone carrying this TCR beta chain was seen many times. Every cDNA TCR molecule received its own unique molecular identifier. TCRdb ran MiXCR on the 5' RACE reads and lists one entry per CDR3 protein. This sample yields about 7,000 distinct CDR3 sequences, of which around 7% are seen a single time; around 74% belongs to the top ten. The CDR3 is 18 amino acids. V gave up 0 bases and J gave up 0 bases; unmatched junction bases: 7. Per germline, CDR1 LGHNA and CDR2 YNFKEQ. The sample belongs to a study of spatial heterogeneity in lung cancer. Time point given: sample taken at primary tumor resection. Samples came from roughly 72 TRACERx patients with untreated early-stage lung cancer. Without sorting, whole RNA was sequenced from tumor, nontumor lung or frozen PBMC.

The sequence was obtained from a male donor with early-stage non-small cell lung cancer. This specimen consisted of PBMCs, obtained at surgery. The chain employs TRBV4-2 and TRBJ2-2, with 7 bases identical to TRBD2. The CDR3 DNA sequence: TGTGCCAGCAGCCAAGATTGGAGCGGGGCCTCGAACACCGGGGAGCTGTTTTTT. Translated: CASSQDWSGASNTGELFF.